The clone carrying this T cell receptor (beta chain) was seen only a few times. As it was prepared, the TCRbeta library received unique molecular identifiers. A single record per CDR3 protein comes from TCRdb applying MiXCR to the PCR reads. Here the sample spans 450,000 to 600,000 distinct CDR3 sequences, approximately 20% being singletons. These data come from a study of T-cell reconstitution after alpha-beta-depleted transplantation in children. The sequence derives from a human donor who donated a stem cell graft to a child with acute lymphoblastic leukemia. Specimen: PBMCs from the stem cell graft donor, collected from the stem cell graft.

In nucleotides, the CDR3 is TGTGCCAGCAGCTTAGCGCTCGGAGGCTTCGAGCAGTACTTC. It encodes CASSLALGGFEQYF. The genes are TRBV7-7 and TRBJ2-7, with D perhaps matching TRBD2 (5 bases). The CDR3 loop spans 14 amino acids. Germline values: CDR1 SSHAT, CDR2 FNYEAQ (reference sequence). The V gene lost 0 bases and the J gene lost 6 bases, with 12 bases spanning the gap. The complete variable domain, with remaining parts taken from reference TRBV7-7 and TRBJ2-7, reads GAGVSQSPRYKVTKRGQDVTLRCDPISSHATLYWYQQALGQGPEFLTYFNYEAQPDKSGLPSDRFSAERPEGSISTLTIQRTEQRDSAMYRCASSLALGGFEQYFGPGTRLTVT.